The clone carrying this TCR beta chain was recorded at least ten times. This record comes from a study of T-cell reconstitution after alpha-beta-depleted transplantation in children. It was with unique molecular identifiers that the TCRbeta library was prepared. Each CDR3 protein is one row after TCRdb ran MiXCR on the PCR reads. In the table there are about 190,000 distinct CDR3 sequences, approximately 7% of which are singletons. The clonotype originates from a human donor who donated a stem cell graft to a child with Wiskott-Aldrich syndrome. The sample here was PBMCs from the stem cell graft donor, taken from the stem cell graft.

Here the CDR3 reads CASMGGTYNSPLHF. CDR3 sequence (DNA): TGTGCCAGCATGGGAGGAACCTATAATTCACCCCTCCACTTT. This rearrangement joins TRBV25-1 to TRBJ1-6; D gene unclear. The V end lost 7 bases, the J end lost 2 bases, and 9 bases lay between the germline ends. Germline loops: CDR1 MGHDK, CDR2 SYGVNS. CDR3 length: 14 amino acids.